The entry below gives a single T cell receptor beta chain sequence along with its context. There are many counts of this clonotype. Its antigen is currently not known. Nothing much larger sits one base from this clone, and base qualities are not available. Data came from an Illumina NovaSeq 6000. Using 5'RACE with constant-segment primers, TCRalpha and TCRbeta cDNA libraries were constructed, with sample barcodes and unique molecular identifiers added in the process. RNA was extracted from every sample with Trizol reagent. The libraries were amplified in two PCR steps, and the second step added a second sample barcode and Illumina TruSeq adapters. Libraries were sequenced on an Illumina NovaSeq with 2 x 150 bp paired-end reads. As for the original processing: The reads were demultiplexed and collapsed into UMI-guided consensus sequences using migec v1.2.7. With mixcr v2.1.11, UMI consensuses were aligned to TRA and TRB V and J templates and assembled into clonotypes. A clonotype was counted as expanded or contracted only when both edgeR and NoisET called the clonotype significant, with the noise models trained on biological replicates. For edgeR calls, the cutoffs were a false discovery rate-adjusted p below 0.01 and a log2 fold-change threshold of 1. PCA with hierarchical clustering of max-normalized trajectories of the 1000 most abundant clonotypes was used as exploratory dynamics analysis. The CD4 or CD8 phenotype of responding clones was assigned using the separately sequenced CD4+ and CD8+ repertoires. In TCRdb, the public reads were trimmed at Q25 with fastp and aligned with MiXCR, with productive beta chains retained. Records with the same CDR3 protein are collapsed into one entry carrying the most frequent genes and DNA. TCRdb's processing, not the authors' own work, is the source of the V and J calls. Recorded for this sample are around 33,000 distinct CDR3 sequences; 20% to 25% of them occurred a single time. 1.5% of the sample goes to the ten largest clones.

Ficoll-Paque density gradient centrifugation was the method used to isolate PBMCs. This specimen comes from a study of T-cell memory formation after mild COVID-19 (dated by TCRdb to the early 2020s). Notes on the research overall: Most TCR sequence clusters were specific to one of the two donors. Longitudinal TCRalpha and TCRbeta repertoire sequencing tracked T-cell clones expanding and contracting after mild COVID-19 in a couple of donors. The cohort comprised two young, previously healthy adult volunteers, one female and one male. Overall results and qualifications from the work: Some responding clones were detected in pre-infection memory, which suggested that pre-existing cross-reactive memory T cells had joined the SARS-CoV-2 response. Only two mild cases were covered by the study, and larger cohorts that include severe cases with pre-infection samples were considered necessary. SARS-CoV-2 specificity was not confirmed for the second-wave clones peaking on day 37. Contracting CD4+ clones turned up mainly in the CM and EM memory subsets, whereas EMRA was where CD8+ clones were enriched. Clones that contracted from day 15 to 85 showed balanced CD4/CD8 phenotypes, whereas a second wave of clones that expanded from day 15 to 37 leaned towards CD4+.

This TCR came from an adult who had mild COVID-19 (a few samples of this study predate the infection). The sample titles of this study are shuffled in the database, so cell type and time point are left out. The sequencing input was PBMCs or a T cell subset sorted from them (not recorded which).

The sequenced DNA: TGTGCCAGCACTCCACTGCGGGCCGGGGAGCTGTTTTTT. This sequence encodes CASTPLRAGELFF. In this chain, TRBV12-3 or TRBV12-4 is recombined with TRBJ2-2, and possibly TRBD2, on 5 matching bases. A distance of 12 bases separates the germline ends of V and J, which lose 7 bases and 6 bases respectively. Inclusive of the bounding cysteine and phenylalanine, the CDR3 is 13 residues long. The kept DNA is CDR3 alone, 39 bases in frame from the first base.